These 5 T cell receptor beta chains were all obtained from the same sample, sequenced in a study of blood T cell repertoires in COVID-19 (dated by TCRdb to 2019 to 2021). Receptor libraries were prepared by the immunoSEQ multiplex PCR assay. In TCRdb, the immuneACCESS table is reduced to in-frame sequences with V and J assigned. These tables do not hold every clone; where another copy was compared, an unresolved V gene accounts for under half, and the others remain unexplained. This sample lists tens of thousands of clones; roughly 84% were detected once. In total, the top ten clones hold under 30% of the sample. Sequencing was performed on peripheral blood. The receptor source for this set is a human donor in a cohort sampled during active COVID-19.

The gene calls are TRBV9 and TRBJ2-2; D remains unclear. From germline, CDR1 is SGDLS and CDR2 YYNGEE. V shed 1 base and J shed 7 bases, with 11 bases lying between them. The CDR3 extends over 14 amino acids. CDR3 sequence (DNA): TGTGCCAGCAGCGTACCAATATTCGGCGGGGAGCTGTTTTTT. Its translation is CASSVPIFGGELFF.

The CDR3 is CASSETRNSPLHF. In DNA form, the CDR3 reads TGCGCCAGCAGTGAGACACGTAATTCACCCCTCCACTTT. The chain links TRBV10-1 to TRBJ1-6, with D unclear. V lost 2 bases to trimming and J lost 6 bases, with 5 bases between them. The CDR3 is 13 amino acids. Germline loops: CDR1 WNHNN, CDR2 SYGVQD (reference sequence).

This clone turned up a few times. The CDR3 sequence: CASSPWGGSSYEQYF. The DNA of the CDR3 is TGTGCCAGCAGTCCCTGGGGGGGTAGCTCCTACGAGCAGTACTTC. The chain carries TRBV27 and TRBJ2-7, with TRBD2 matching over 7 bases. The ends lost 5 bases at V and 0 bases at J; junction bases unmatched: 7. The germline CDR1 and CDR2 sequences are MNHEY and SMNVEV (reference sequence). The CDR3 has 15 residues.

In this sample, this clone turned up a few times. The DNA of the CDR3 is TGTGCCAGCAGCTTGGGTTTCGAAGGAGCTGAGCAGTTCTTC. It translates to CASSLGFEGAEQFF. The V call is TRBV7-2, the J call TRBJ2-1, with D uncertain. The CDR3 is made up of 14 amino acids. Looked up from germline, CDR1 is SGHTA and CDR2 is FQGNSA. The V end lost 3 bases, the J end lost 9 bases, and 15 bases lay between the germline ends.

This chain connects TRBV5-6 to TRBJ2-2, with D perhaps matching TRBD2 (6 bases). This CDR3 spans 16 amino acids. Germline V gives CDR1 SGHDT, CDR2 YYEEEE. The V end lost 4 bases, the J end lost 0 bases, and 13 bases lay between the germline ends. Written as DNA, the CDR3 is TGTGCCAGCAGCCCGGAGTCGGGAGCGAACACCGGGGAGCTGTTTTTT. Translation: CASSPESGANTGELFF.